The rows below give T cell receptor beta chains drawn from one sample of a study of T cell changes during pregnancy in multiple sclerosis. Produced via immunoSEQ multiplex PCR; TCRdb's table is partial and in-frame only. The top ten hold about 12% of the sample, which has about 17,000 clones, 88% seen once. Here the sequenced sample was CD8+ T cells from peripheral blood mononuclear cells, taken after pregnancy. These receptors came from a female donor in good health, enrolled as a control in a pregnancy study. Both conserved end residues are part of each CDR3. The order of the fields is V gene, CDR3 protein.

TRBV10-3 CAISESRTGQQARGVSYNEQFF
TRBV9 CASSPSGGRYSYEQYF
TRBV28 CASSPPFSIQYF
TRBV6-5 CASSYSLSRTEAFF
TRBV5-1 CASSLNREGTEAFF
TRBV6-6 CASSFGAGGEQFF
TRBV5-6 CASSPTAGELFF
TRBV6-1 CASSEALGRGSSEAFF
TRBV29-1 CSGTPGQGYNEQFF
TRBV5-4 CASSWRDYNEQFF
TRBV18 CASSPPEGGDFNGYTF
TRBV6-1 CASSISGGGTDTQYF
TRBV6-5 CASSRGTGWDQPQHF
TRBV6-1 CASSEGISGGADEQFF
TRBV7-9 CASSFGTGGLKEAFF
TRBV10-3 CAISDDRGGYTF
TRBV29-1 CSVVARDGYEQFF
TRBV6-5 CASSSGENTEAFF
TRBV7-9 CASSVLASSSYEQYF
TRBV7-3 CASSLLGGTEAFF
TRBV2 CASSVGRGLFTEAFF
TRBV13 CASSTQGTNYGYTF
TRBV27 CASTSGLTGELFF
TRBV29-1 CSVEGRGTSGSFYEQYF
TRBV19 CASSSSGLAGEKGEQFF
TRBV4-1 CASSLDISLTDTQYF
TRBV27 CASSLLQHSNEQFF
TRBV9 CASSSKGAGDFTGELFF
TRBV7-6 CASSFLAGAYNEQFF
TRBV7-6 CASSLVGQPQHF
TRBV11-2 CASSDRQGSNEQYF
TRBV6-4 CASSDSTSGSTDTQYF
TRBV6-1 CASSDPGLAIYNEQFF
TRBV27 CASSLTSGSYEQYF
TRBV5-1 CASSLVLYTDTQYF
TRBV27 CASSRGQINQPQHF
TRBV19 CASSISTRGNTEAFF
TRBV13 CASSLGAGGRNEQYF
TRBV19 CASSLPGNDYGYTF
TRBV9 CASSPSGETQYF
TRBV7-9 CASSPTGAYGYTF
TRBV15 CATSRDSSQVGGYTF
TRBV27 CASNYYNEQFF